This passage covers 20 T cell receptor beta chains from one sample sequenced in a study of T-cell memory formation after mild COVID-19. TCRdb analysed the 5' RACE reads with MiXCR anew, one entry per CDR3 protein. Seen here are about 430,000 distinct CDR3 sequences, roughly 24% observed once, and the top ten hold around 8.8%. The specimen was PBMCs or a T cell subset sorted from them (not recorded which). The receptors derive from an adult woman who had mild COVID-19 (a few samples of this study predate the infection). Cell type and time point are not known.

This clonotype was counted only a few times. The chain employs TRBV6-5 and TRBJ2-5, with TRBD1 as a possible D gene (6 bases). Germline CDR1 reads MNHEY; CDR2 reads SVGAGI. The length of the CDR3 is 15 residues. V dropped 6 bases and J dropped 1 base, with 15 bases sitting between them. The CDR3, as DNA: TGTGCCAGCAGGGGGACGGGACACCTCCAAGAGACCCAGTACTTC. As protein: CASRGTGHLQETQYF.

This clonotype occurred a few times. This rearrangement joins TRBV12-3 or TRBV12-4 to TRBJ2-2; 7 bases are shared with TRBD2. V trimming: 5 bases; J trimming: 4 bases; junction bases outside the gene matches: 4. CDR3 size: 14 residues. CDR3 DNA: TGTGCCAGCAGTGGCGGGACTACCACCGGGGAGCTGTTTTTT. It encodes CASSGGTTTGELFF.

This clonotype was observed a few times. The chain recombines TRBV12-3 or TRBV12-4 with TRBJ2-1; 12 bases agree with TRBD2. Trimming took 8 bases from V and 13 from J; bases not matched to a gene: 9. The CDR3 length is 13 residues. The CDR3 region is CASLASGGAGQFF. The CDR3 DNA reads as TGTGCCAGCCTGGCTAGCGGGGGGGCAGGTCAGTTCTTC.

This clonotype has only a few counts. CDR3 amino acids: CASSLFGGTHNEQFF. CDR3 DNA sequence: TGTGCCAGCAGCTTATTCGGGGGGACTCACAATGAGCAGTTCTTC. V is TRBV7-6 and J is TRBJ2-1, with TRBD2 matching 7 bases. The CDR3 sequence is 15 residues long. V gave up 2 bases and J gave up 5 bases; unmatched junction bases: 6. The germline gives CDR1 SGHVS, CDR2 FNYEAQ.

This clonotype was observed a handful of times. The chain joins TRBV29-1 to TRBJ2-3; tentatively, D is TRBD1 or TRBD2 (5 bases each). Germline V lookup: CDR1 SQVTM, CDR2 ANQGSEA. The V end lost 3 bases, the J end lost 5 bases, and 9 bases lay between the germline ends. The CDR3 contains 12 residues. CDR3 sequence: CSVEYGGDTQYF. The CDR3 DNA reads TGCAGCGTTGAGTATGGGGGAGATACGCAGTATTTT.

The chain uses TRBV5-5 and TRBJ2-2; 9 bases fit TRBD2. With V trimmed by 1 base and J by 0 bases, 4 bases remained unmatched. The CDR3 totals 17 residues. In germline, CDR1 is SGHKS, CDR2 YYEKEE (reference sequence). The CDR3 spells CASSLRSGGSNTGELFF. CDR3 bases: TGTGCCAGCAGCTTGCGTAGCGGGGGATCGAACACCGGGGAGCTGTTTTTT.

This clonotype appeared a few times. The rearrangement links TRBV12-3 or TRBV12-4 to TRBJ2-4; D not certain. V lost 5 bases to trimming and J lost 0 bases, with 11 bases between them. The CDR3 is made up of 15 amino acids. This CDR3 reads CASSPIQSAKNIQYF. The CDR3 nucleotides read TGTGCCAGCAGTCCGATACAATCAGCCAAAAACATTCAGTACTTC.

The J gene is TRBJ1-6, the V gene TRBV6-4; D is unclear. The CDR3 runs 13 residues. Between the trimmed V and J ends, which lost 8 bases and 8 bases, there was a span of 13 bases. Germline V gene sequence: CDR1 MRHNA, CDR2 SNTAGT. The chain's CDR3 is CASRFSTDSPLHF. Written as DNA, the CDR3 is TGTGCCAGCCGTTTCTCGACCGATTCACCCCTCCACTTT.

This sequence joins TRBV5-1 and TRBJ2-2, with no clear D. Germline-derived CDR1 and CDR2 are SGHRS and YFSETQ. V lost 5 bases to trimming and J lost 2 bases, with 10 bases between them. The CDR3 is 14 amino acids. CDR3 nucleotides: TGCGCCAGCAGACCTGTCAGAAACACCGGGGAGCTGTTTTTT. It encodes CASRPVRNTGELFF.

This rearrangement joins TRBV7-9 to TRBJ2-5; 11 bases agree with TRBD2. The ends lost 0 bases at V and 5 bases at J; junction bases unmatched: 14. The CDR3 covers 19 residues. Germline V gene sequence: CDR1 SEHNR, CDR2 FQNEAQ (reference sequence). The CDR3 spells CASSLASTSGRARGETQYF. The CDR3, as DNA: TGTGCCAGCAGCTTAGCCAGCACTAGCGGGAGAGCCCGGGGGGAGACCCAGTACTTC.

In this sample, this clonotype turned up once. The chain joins TRBV5-1 to TRBJ1-6; possibly TRBD1 for D (5 bases). CDR1 is SGHRS, CDR2 YFSETQ, per germline. V gave up 4 bases and J gave up 8 bases, with 10 bases separating them. The CDR3 is made up of 13 amino acids. The CDR3 sequence: CASSPTTDSPLHF. CDR3 in DNA: TGCGCCAGCAGCCCGACGACAGATTCACCCCTCCACTTT. The whole variable domain, filled in from reference TRBV5-1 and TRBJ1-6, reads KAGVTQTPRYLIKTRGQQVTLSCSPISGHRSVSWYQQTPGQGLQFLFEYFSETQRNKGNFPGRFSGRQFSNSRSEMNVSTLELGDSALYLCASSPTTDSPLHFGNGTRLTVT.

The J gene is TRBJ1-2, the V gene TRBV18; TRBD1 is a possible D gene (5 bases). CDR1 KGHSH and CDR2 LQKENI come from the germline V gene. CDR3 length: 14 amino acids. V shed 3 bases and J shed 4 bases, with 12 bases lying between them. CDR3 in DNA: TGTGCCAGCTCACCGGCAACAGGTGGCTATGGCTACACCTTC. As protein: CASSPATGGYGYTF.

This clonotype has just a few counts. V and J are TRBV23-1 and TRBJ1-1; 7 bases align to TRBD1. TRBV23-1 is noted as an ORF with a role that remains uncertain. The CDR3 is made up of 15 amino acids. With V trimmed by 8 bases and J by 3 bases, 12 bases remained unmatched. CDR3 sequence reads: CASLTRDRADTEAFF. DNA of the CDR3: TGCGCCAGCCTTACCCGCGACAGGGCGGACACTGAAGCTTTCTTT.

In this sample, this clonotype turned up a few times. This chain uses TRBV5-4 with TRBJ2-7; D call uncertain. This CDR3 comprises 15 residues. The germline CDR1 and CDR2 sequences are SGHNT and YYREEE (reference sequence). The V and J ends lost 5 bases and 7 bases respectively, with 22 bases between them. Written as DNA, the CDR3 is TGTGCCAGCAGGCCCAAGAGCGACGTCGCTGCAGAGCAGTACTTC. This gives the protein CASRPKSDVAAEQYF.

In its sample, this clonotype was seen a few times. This chain joins TRBV7-9 and TRBJ2-3; D is ambiguous. Germline loops: CDR1 SEHNR, CDR2 FQNEAQ (reference sequence). The CDR3 is 13 residues long. Deletions cut 7 bases from V and 6 bases from J, with 14 bases between. CDR3 in amino acids: CASIPRSSDTQYF. Written as DNA, the CDR3 is TGTGCCAGCATCCCCAGGTCTTCGGATACGCAGTATTTT.

The gene calls are TRBV6-5 and TRBJ2-7; 13 bases are a match to TRBD2. After removal of 8 bases from V and 4 bases from J, the junction contained 5 bases not matched to a gene. In germline, CDR1 is MNHEY, CDR2 SVGAGI. The length of the CDR3 is 14 residues. CDR3: CASWTSGRQYEQYF. CDR3 nucleotide sequence: TGTGCCAGCTGGACTAGCGGGAGACAGTACGAGCAGTACTTC.

The CDR3, as DNA: TGTGCCAGCAGCTCCCGGACAGGGGGGACAGATACGCAGTATTTT. It translates to CASSSRTGGTDTQYF. The chain links TRBV7-2 to TRBJ2-3; 10 bases line up with TRBD1. The trim removed 4 bases at V and 3 bases at J, leaving 4 bases unmatched. This CDR3 has 15 amino acids. Germline CDR1 is SGHTA and CDR2 is FQGNSA.

The table lists this clonotype with a few counts. This chain joins TRBV20-1 and TRBJ2-2, with D perhaps TRBD2 (6 bases). Per the germline V gene, CDR1 is DFQATT and CDR2 is SNEGSKA (reference sequence). This CDR3 region has 13 residues. The V end lost 3 bases, the J end lost 2 bases, and 7 bases lay between the germline ends. The CDR3 DNA reads as TGCAGTGCTAGCGGGGGAAACACCGGGGAGCTGTTTTTT. Translation: CSASGGNTGELFF.

This rearrangement joins TRBV5-4 to TRBJ2-7; TRBD2 is a possible D gene (7 bases). Trimming left V 0 bases short and J 4 bases short, with 17 bases between. Germline V CDR1 and CDR2: SGHNT, YYREEE (reference sequence). The CDR3 totals 16 residues. This chain's CDR3 is CASSLGASRGAYEQYF. For the CDR3, the DNA is TGTGCCAGCAGCTTGGGGGCTTCCCGGGGGGCTTACGAGCAGTACTTC.

The gene calls are TRBV5-1 and TRBJ1-2; maybe TRBD1 (6 bases). Germline V gene lookup returns CDR1 SGHRS and CDR2 YFSETQ. V was trimmed by 1 base and J by 6 bases, leaving 13 bases between them. There are 14 residues in the CDR3. The CDR3 nucleotides are TGCGCCAGCAGCTTGTCCTACGAGGGGGATGGCTACACCTTC. It translates to CASSLSYEGDGYTF.